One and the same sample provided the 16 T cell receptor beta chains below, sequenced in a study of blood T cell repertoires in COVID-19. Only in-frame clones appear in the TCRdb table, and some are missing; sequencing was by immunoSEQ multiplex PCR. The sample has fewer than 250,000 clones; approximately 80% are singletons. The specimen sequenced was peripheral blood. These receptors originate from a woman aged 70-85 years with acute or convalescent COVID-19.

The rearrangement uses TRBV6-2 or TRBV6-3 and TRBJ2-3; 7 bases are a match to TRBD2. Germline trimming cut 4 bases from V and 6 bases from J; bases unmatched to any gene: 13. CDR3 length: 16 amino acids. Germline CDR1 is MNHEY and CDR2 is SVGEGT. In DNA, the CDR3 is TGTGCCAGCAGTTCACCTCTCGGCGGGGGATGGGATACGCAGTATTTT. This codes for CASSSPLGGGWDTQYF.

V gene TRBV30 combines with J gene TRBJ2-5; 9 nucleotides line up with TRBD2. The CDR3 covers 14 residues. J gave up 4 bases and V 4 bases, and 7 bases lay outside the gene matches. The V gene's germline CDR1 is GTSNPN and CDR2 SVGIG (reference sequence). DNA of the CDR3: TGTGCCTGGACCATCGGCGGGGGGGTAGAGACCCAGTACTTC. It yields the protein CAWTIGGGVETQYF.

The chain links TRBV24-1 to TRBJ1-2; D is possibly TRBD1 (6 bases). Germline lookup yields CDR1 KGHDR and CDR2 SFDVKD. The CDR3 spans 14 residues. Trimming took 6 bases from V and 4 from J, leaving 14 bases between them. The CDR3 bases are TGTGCCACCAGTCCAGGGGATCCCCTCTATGGCTACACCTTC. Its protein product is CATSPGDPLYGYTF.

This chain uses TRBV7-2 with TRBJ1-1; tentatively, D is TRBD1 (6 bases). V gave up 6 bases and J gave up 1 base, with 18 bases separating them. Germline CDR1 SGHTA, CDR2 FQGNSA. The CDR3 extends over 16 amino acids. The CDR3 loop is CASSSGGGQKNTEAFF. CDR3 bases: TGTGCCAGCAGTTCCGGTGGCGGACAGAAGAACACTGAAGCTTTCTTT.

The CDR3 protein is CASSQGFGGRTEAFF. The CDR3 region has the DNA TGTGCCAGCAGCCAAGGGTTCGGGGGACGCACTGAAGCTTTCTTT. J is TRBJ1-1 and V is TRBV3-1 (or the pseudogene TRBV3-2), with a possible D match to TRBD1 (5 bases). Germline CDR1 LGHDT, CDR2 YNNKEL (reference sequence). The CDR3 runs 15 residues. The V and J ends lost 1 base and 4 bases respectively, with 13 bases between them.

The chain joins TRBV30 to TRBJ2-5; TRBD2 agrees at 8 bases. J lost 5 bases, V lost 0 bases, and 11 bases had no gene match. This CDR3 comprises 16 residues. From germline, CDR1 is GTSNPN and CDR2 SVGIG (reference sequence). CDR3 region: CAWSVHLAGGLETQYF. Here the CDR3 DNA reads TGTGCCTGGAGTGTACATCTAGCGGGCGGCCTGGAGACCCAGTACTTC. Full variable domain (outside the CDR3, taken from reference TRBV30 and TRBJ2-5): SQTIHQWPATLVQPVGSPLSLECTVEGTSNPNLYWYRQAAGRGLQLLFYSVGIGQISSEVPQNLSASRPQDRQFILSSKKLLLSDSGFYLCAWSVHLAGGLETQYFGPGTRLLVL.

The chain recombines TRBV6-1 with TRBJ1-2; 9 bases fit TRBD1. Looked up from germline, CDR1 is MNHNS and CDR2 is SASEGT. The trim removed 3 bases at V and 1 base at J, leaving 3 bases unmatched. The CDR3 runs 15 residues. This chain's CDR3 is CASSEPGQGNYGYTF. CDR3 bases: TGTGCCAGCAGTGAGCCGGGACAGGGTAACTATGGCTACACCTTC.

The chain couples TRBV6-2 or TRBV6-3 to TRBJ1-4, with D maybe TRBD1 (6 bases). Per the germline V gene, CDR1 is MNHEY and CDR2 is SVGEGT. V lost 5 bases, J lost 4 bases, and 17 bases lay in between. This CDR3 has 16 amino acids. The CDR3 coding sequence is TGTGCCAGCAGTCGCGACTTGGACAGCCTTAATGAAAAACTGTTTTTT. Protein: CASSRDLDSLNEKLFF.

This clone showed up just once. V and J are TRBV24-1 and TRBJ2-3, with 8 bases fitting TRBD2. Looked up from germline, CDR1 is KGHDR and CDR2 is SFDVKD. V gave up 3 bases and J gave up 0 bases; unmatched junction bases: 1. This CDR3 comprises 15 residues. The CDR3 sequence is CATSDKRGSTDTQYF. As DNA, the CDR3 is TGTGCCACCAGTGATAAGCGGGGGAGCACAGATACGCAGTATTTT.

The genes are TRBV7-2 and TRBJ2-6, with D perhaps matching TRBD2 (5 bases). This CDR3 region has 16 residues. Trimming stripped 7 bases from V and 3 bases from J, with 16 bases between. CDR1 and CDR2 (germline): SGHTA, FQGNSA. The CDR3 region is CASTYRRAGGANVLTF. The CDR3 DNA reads TGTGCCAGCACCTATCGTAGGGCGGGTGGGGCCAACGTCCTGACTTTC.

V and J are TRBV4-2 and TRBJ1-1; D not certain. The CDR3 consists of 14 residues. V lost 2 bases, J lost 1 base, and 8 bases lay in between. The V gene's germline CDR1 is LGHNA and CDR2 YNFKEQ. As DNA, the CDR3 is TGTGCCAGCAGCCAATCTGCGGAGAACACTGAAGCTTTCTTT. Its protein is CASSQSAENTEAFF.

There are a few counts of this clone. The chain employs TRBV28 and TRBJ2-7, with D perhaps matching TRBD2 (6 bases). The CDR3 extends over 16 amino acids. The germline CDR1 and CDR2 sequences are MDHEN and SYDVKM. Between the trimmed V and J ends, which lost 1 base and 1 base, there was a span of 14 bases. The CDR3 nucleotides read TGTGCCAGCAGTTTATTGTTCGGGACTGATTCCTACGAGCAGTACTTC. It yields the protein CASSLLFGTDSYEQYF.

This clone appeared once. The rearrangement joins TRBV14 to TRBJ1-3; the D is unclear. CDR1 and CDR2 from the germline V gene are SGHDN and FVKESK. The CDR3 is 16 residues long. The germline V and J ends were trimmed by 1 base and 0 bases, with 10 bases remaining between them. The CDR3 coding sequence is TGTGCCAGCAGCCAAGTATGGCCGAACTCTGGAAACACCATATATTTT. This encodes CASSQVWPNSGNTIYF.

The CDR3 protein is CATSGRTLYNEQFF. CDR3 coding DNA: TGTGCCACCAGTGGGCGGACTTTATACAATGAGCAGTTCTTC. V is TRBV15 and J is TRBJ2-1; D might be TRBD2 (5 bases). The V end was cut by 6 bases, the J end by 4 bases, with 13 bases between. This CDR3 contains 14 residues. The V gene's germline CDR1 is LNHNV and CDR2 YYDKDF (reference sequence).

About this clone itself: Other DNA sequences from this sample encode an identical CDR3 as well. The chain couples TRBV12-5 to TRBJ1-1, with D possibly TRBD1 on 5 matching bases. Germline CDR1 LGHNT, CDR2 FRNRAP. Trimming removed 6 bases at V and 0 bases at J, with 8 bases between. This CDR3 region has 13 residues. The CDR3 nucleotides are TGTGCTAGTGGCCAGGGAATGAACACTGAAGCTTTCTTT. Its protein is CASGQGMNTEAFF.

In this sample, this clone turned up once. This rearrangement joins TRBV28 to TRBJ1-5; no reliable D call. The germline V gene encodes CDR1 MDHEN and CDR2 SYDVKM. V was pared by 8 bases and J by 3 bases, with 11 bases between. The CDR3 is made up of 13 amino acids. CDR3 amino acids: CASRQGNNQPQHF. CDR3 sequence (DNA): TGTGCCAGCCGACAAGGTAACAATCAGCCCCAGCATTTT.